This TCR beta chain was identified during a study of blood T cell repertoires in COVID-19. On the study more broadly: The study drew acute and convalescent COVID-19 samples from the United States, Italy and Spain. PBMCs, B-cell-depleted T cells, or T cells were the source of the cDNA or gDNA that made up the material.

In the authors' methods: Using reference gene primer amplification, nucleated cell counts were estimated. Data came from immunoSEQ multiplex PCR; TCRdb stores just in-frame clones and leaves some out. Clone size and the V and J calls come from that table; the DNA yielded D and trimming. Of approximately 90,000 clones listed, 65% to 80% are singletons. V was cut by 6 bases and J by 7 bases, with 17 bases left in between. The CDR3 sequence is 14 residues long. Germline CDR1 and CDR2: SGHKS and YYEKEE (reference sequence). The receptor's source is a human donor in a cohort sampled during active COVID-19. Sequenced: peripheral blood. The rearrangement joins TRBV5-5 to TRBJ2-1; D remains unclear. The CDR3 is CASTRLESRNEQFF. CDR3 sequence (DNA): TGTGCCAGCACCCGCCTCGAGAGTCGAAATGAGCAGTTCTTC.